These 26 T cell receptor beta chains were sequenced from one sample in a study of immune evolution from preneoplasia to lung adenocarcinoma. Sequenced by immunoSEQ multiplex PCR; TCRdb stores in-frame clones only, minus some. The sample carries about 5,700 clones, just under 80% recorded once. The sequenced material came from FFPE minimally invasive lung adenocarcinoma tissue. These receptors were collected from a person aged 55-85 years with lung adenocarcinoma.

This sequence joins TRBV27 and TRBJ1-5; 7 bases fit TRBD1. The V and J ends lost 6 bases and 5 bases, in that order; junction bases with no gene match: 10. Germline values: CDR1 MNHEY, CDR2 SMNVEV (reference sequence). The CDR3 runs to 15 residues. The CDR3 is CASSTSTGEDQPQHF. In nucleotides, the CDR3 is TGTGCCAGCAGCACAAGTACAGGGGAGGATCAGCCCCAGCATTTT.

The J gene is TRBJ2-7, the V gene TRBV2; D uncertain. This CDR3 is built from 12 residues. Germline CDR1 SNHLY, CDR2 FYNNEI. Between the trimmed V and J ends, which lost 5 bases and 2 bases, there was a span of 7 bases. The CDR3 spells CASSLETYEQYF. The DNA for the CDR3 is TGTGCCAGCAGTTTGGAAACCTACGAGCAGTACTTC. Full variable domain (remainder filled in from reference TRBV2 and TRBJ2-7): EPEVTQTPSHQVTQMGQEVILRCVPISNHLYFYWYRQILGQKVEFLVSFYNNEISEKSEIFDDQFSVERPDGSNFTLKIRSTKLEDSAMYFCASSLETYEQYFGPGTRLTVT.

The chain has TRBV6-5 and TRBJ2-7, with D hard to call. This CDR3 spans 14 amino acids. CDR1 and CDR2 (germline): MNHEY, SVGAGI. Trimming shortened V by 5 bases and J by 5 bases, and 16 bases separated the two germline ends. The CDR3 nucleotides are TGTGCCAGCAGTCGTTCTTTCGCCCCTAACGAGCAGTACTTC. Translation gives CASSRSFAPNEQYF.

The gene calls are TRBV11-2 and TRBJ1-4; 9 bases are a match to TRBD1. CDR3 length: 19 amino acids. The germline CDR1 and CDR2 sequences are SGHAT and FQNNGV. Losses at the gene ends were 1 base for V and 2 bases for J; bases not matched to a gene: 11. The CDR3 reads CASSLARTGAGWTNEKLFF. Here the CDR3 DNA reads TGTGCCAGCAGCTTAGCACGGACAGGGGCGGGATGGACTAATGAAAAACTGTTTTTT.

A few counts support this clone. The chain uses TRBV28 and TRBJ2-1; 8 nucleotides match TRBD2. Germline lookup yields CDR1 MDHEN and CDR2 SYDVKM. The CDR3 has 13 residues. V dropped 8 bases and J dropped 11; count of bases not matched to a gene: 11. The CDR3 sequence: CASEGTSQAQQFF. Written as DNA, the CDR3 is TGTGCCAGCGAGGGGACTAGTCAGGCCCAGCAGTTCTTC.

This clone was picked up a small number of times. The chain's CDR3 is CAGKGAGVTTEAFF. Here the CDR3 DNA reads TGTGCCGGAAAGGGGGCAGGGGTTACCACTGAAGCTTTCTTT. This chain joins TRBV30 and TRBJ1-1, with 7 nucleotides matching TRBD1. The CDR3 runs to 14 residues. Unmatched junction bases numbered 13, after V lost 8 bases and J lost 4 bases. The germline V gene encodes CDR1 GTSNPN and CDR2 SVGIG (reference sequence).

The chain joins TRBV15 to TRBJ2-7; D assignment may be TRBD1 or TRBD2 (5 bases each). The CDR3 spans 13 residues. Germline V gene data show CDR1 as LNHNV and CDR2 as YYDKDF (reference sequence). Trimming left V 0 bases short and J 6 bases short, with 9 bases between. CDR3 amino acids: CATSRDGGSEQYF. The CDR3 nucleotides read TGTGCCACCAGCAGAGATGGGGGAAGCGAGCAGTACTTC.

The chain links TRBV6-4 to TRBJ2-2; D is ambiguous. This CDR3 spans 13 amino acids. Deletions cut 7 bases from V and 2 bases from J, with 8 bases between. Per the germline V gene, CDR1 is MRHNA and CDR2 is SNTAGT. Written as DNA, the CDR3 is TGTGCCAGCACCGACGGTAACACCGGGGAGCTGTTTTTT. Amino acid sequence: CASTDGNTGELFF.

The chain recombines TRBV19 with TRBJ1-1; perhaps TRBD1 as D (6 bases). Germline values: CDR1 LNHDA, CDR2 SQIVND (reference sequence). This CDR3 comprises 14 residues. V lost 6 bases and J lost 5, with 16 bases in between. CDR3 protein: CASRSPGTQTEAFF. CDR3 sequence (DNA): TGTGCCAGTAGGAGCCCAGGGACACAAACTGAAGCTTTCTTT.

By share, this clone ranks as large. The rearrangement uses TRBV28 and TRBJ2-7; D gene unclear. The germline V gene has CDR1 MDHEN and CDR2 SYDVKM. The CDR3 totals 12 residues. V gave up 5 bases and J gave up 2 bases, with 7 bases separating them. CDR3 sequence: CASSRWAYEQYF. CDR3 coding DNA: TGTGCCAGCAGTAGGTGGGCCTACGAGCAGTACTTC.

This clone appeared a few times. The V and J genes are TRBV9 and TRBJ2-2; D ambiguous. The CDR3 extends over 14 amino acids. V shed 0 bases and J shed 2 bases, with 5 bases lying between them. Germline V gene sequence: CDR1 SGDLS, CDR2 YYNGEE. This CDR3 is CASSVGANTGELFF. CDR3 DNA: TGTGCCAGCAGCGTAGGGGCTAACACCGGGGAGCTGTTTTTT.

The V gene is TRBV7-9, the J gene TRBJ1-1, with D hard to call. Germline V CDR1 and CDR2: SEHNR, FQNEAQ (reference sequence). Trimming pared 5 bases from V and 1 base from J, leaving 17 bases between. The CDR3 is made up of 16 amino acids. CDR3 residues: CASSPNPGWTNTEAFF. The CDR3 nucleotides are TGTGCCAGCAGCCCTAATCCGGGTTGGACGAACACTGAAGCTTTCTTT.

The chain is built from TRBV18 and TRBJ2-1; 10 bases align to TRBD2. The ends lost 2 bases at V and 5 bases at J; junction bases unmatched: 6. Germline V CDR1 and CDR2: KGHSH, LQKENI. The CDR3 loop spans 16 amino acids. The CDR3 DNA is TGTGCCAGCTCACCAAAAGGGACTAGCGCTAACAATGAGCAGTTCTTC. It specifies CASSPKGTSANNEQFF.

This clone was counted once. CDR3 DNA sequence: TGTGCCAGCAGCCTCACTATGAACACTGAAGCTTTCTTT. It translates to CASSLTMNTEAFF. The chain is built from TRBV7-9 and TRBJ1-1; D gene ambiguous. The germline CDR1 and CDR2 sequences are SEHNR and FQNEAQ (reference sequence). CDR3 length: 13 residues. The ends were cut back, 5 bases at V and 0 bases at J, with 7 bases in the middle.

The genes are TRBV5-1 and TRBJ2-1, with a possible D match to TRBD1 (5 bases). The CDR3 has 15 amino acids. Germline V gives CDR1 SGHRS, CDR2 YFSETQ. V lost 2 bases and J 0 bases, leaving 9 bases between the germline ends. The CDR3, as DNA: TGCGCCAGCAGCTTAGCGCAGGGCTCCTACAATGAGCAGTTCTTC. Protein product: CASSLAQGSYNEQFF.

The rearrangement uses TRBV9 and TRBJ2-7; D remains unclear. Trimming shortened V by 2 bases and J by 0 bases, and 12 bases separated the two germline ends. The CDR3 has 15 residues. The germline V gene encodes CDR1 SGDLS and CDR2 YYNGEE. The CDR3 coding sequence is TGTGCCAGCAGCGTTGGCCCCGAGAGCTCCTACGAGCAGTACTTC. Protein: CASSVGPESSYEQYF. Complete variable domain (other parts from reference TRBV9 and TRBJ2-7): DSGVTQTPKHLITATGQRVTLRCSPRSGDLSVYWYQQSLDQGLQFLIQYYNGEERAKGNILERFSAQQFPDLHSELNLSSLELGDSALYFCASSVGPESSYEQYFGPGTRLTVT.

The chain couples TRBV6-5 to TRBJ2-1; 10 nucleotides match TRBD2. Germline V gives CDR1 MNHEY, CDR2 SVGAGI. The CDR3 covers 14 residues. J lost 10 bases, V lost 3 bases, and 6 bases had no gene match. The CDR3 nucleotides are TGTGCCAGCAGTTATGCTAGCGGGAGTCTGGAGCAGTTCTTC. The encoded protein is CASSYASGSLEQFF.

The V and J genes are TRBV6-5 and TRBJ1-2; TRBD1 agrees at 9 bases. V was pared by 4 bases and J by 4 bases, with 10 bases of the junction left unmatched. CDR3 length equals 16 residues. The germline gives CDR1 MNHEY, CDR2 SVGAGI. DNA for the CDR3: TGTGCCAGCAGTTCTCGACCGGGACAGGGAGGCTATGGCTACACCTTC. It translates to CASSSRPGQGGYGYTF.

The V gene is TRBV30, the J gene TRBJ1-2; 8 nucleotides align to TRBD1. Losses at the gene ends were 2 bases for V and 8 bases for J; bases not matched to a gene: 7. Per the germline V gene, CDR1 is GTSNPN and CDR2 is SVGIG (reference sequence). This CDR3 region has 13 residues. CDR3 amino acids: CAWSPLDRAGYTF. In nucleotides, the CDR3 is TGTGCCTGGAGTCCCCTGGACAGGGCCGGCTACACCTTC.

The chain combines TRBV6-5 with TRBJ2-5, with D hard to call. Matching the DNA end better, TRBJ2-7 makes the J call doubtful. Per germline, CDR1 MNHEY and CDR2 SVGAGI. The CDR3 consists of 11 residues. The CDR3 here is CASTSFDEQYF. In DNA, the CDR3 is TGTGCCAGCACCTCTTTCGACGAGCAGTACTTC.

The chain carries TRBV6-6 and TRBJ2-7, with D possibly being TRBD2 (6 bases). Trimming removed 8 bases from V and 2 bases from J, with 19 bases in between. Germline V gene lookup returns CDR1 MNHNY and CDR2 SVGAGI (reference sequence). This CDR3 contains 15 residues. The CDR3, as DNA: TGTGCCAGCGGGTCCAGGGCGGGGAAACCCTACGAGCAGTACTTC. Its translation is CASGSRAGKPYEQYF.

Written as DNA, the CDR3 is TGTGCCAGCAGCAAAGGGGTAAGGGTGGAAGATACGCAGTATTTT. It translates to CASSKGVRVEDTQYF. The chain joins TRBV11-3 to TRBJ2-3, with a tentative D call TRBD1 (5 bases). The V and J ends lost 5 bases and 5 bases respectively, with 17 bases between them. CDR1 is SGHNT, CDR2 YENEEA, per germline. This CDR3 spans 15 amino acids.

The chain uses TRBV14 and TRBJ2-1, with D hard to call. The germline CDR1 and CDR2 sequences are SGHDN and FVKESK. The CDR3 length is 13 residues. Trimming took off 0 bases at V and 10 bases at J, with 10 bases between the two ends. CDR3 sequence (DNA): TGTGCCAGCAGCCAAGATTGGGTTCGGGAGCAGTTCTTC. As protein: CASSQDWVREQFF.

The chain is built from TRBV20-1 and TRBJ1-1; D might be TRBD1 (5 bases). This CDR3 has 11 amino acids. V was pared by 6 bases and J by 11 bases, with 16 bases between. Germline CDR1 DFQATT, CDR2 SNEGSKA (reference sequence). In DNA, the CDR3 is TGCAGTGCCGAAGCGATAGGGGAGGCTTTCTTT. Protein: CSAEAIGEAFF.

This chain uses TRBV2 with TRBJ2-7, with a possible D match to TRBD1 (6 bases). Trimming shortened V by 4 bases and J by 6 bases, and 7 bases separated the two germline ends. The CDR3 runs to 11 residues. Germline values: CDR1 SNHLY, CDR2 FYNNEI. The CDR3 bases are TGTGCCAGCAGTGGGGGGCTCGAGCAGTACTTC. Its translation: CASSGGLEQYF.

The rearrangement joins TRBV10-1 to TRBJ2-3, with D unclear. The germline V gene encodes CDR1 WNHNN and CDR2 SYGVQD (reference sequence). This CDR3 contains 13 residues. Trimming took 2 bases from V and 2 from J, leaving 5 bases between them. DNA of the CDR3: TGCGCCAGCAGTGAGGCCTTCACAGATACGCAGTATTTT. This gives the protein CASSEAFTDTQYF.